The 17 T cell receptor beta chains given below trace back to one sample, sequenced in a study of circulating CD8 cells and anti-PD-1 response in melanoma. Using approximately 15 ng of total RNA, TCR libraries were made with the QIAseq Immune Repertoire TCR panel. From the reads, TCRdb called clonotypes with MiXCR, one entry per CDR3 protein. The sample lists over 450 distinct CDR3 sequences, 5.5% to 7.5% seen once, with 25% to 30% in the top ten. From live CD3+CD8+TCRalphabeta+ cells, four PD-1 and/or TIGIT subsets were sorted. The sample here was CD8+ T cells from PBMCs, taken at baseline or after one month of anti-PD-1 therapy (not recorded which). The receptor set was obtained from a human donor with melanoma.

This clonotype ranks as large. This rearrangement joins TRBV27 to TRBJ2-1, with 8 bases identical to TRBD2. The V segment lost 7 bases and the J segment 6 bases; nucleotides outside the gene matches: 11. The germline CDR1 and CDR2 sequences are MNHEY and SMNVEV (reference sequence). There are 15 residues in the CDR3. This chain's CDR3 is CASTPGSGAGNEQFF. CDR3 nucleotides: TGTGCCAGCACCCCGGGTAGCGGGGCCGGCAATGAGCAGTTCTTC.

By frequency in the sample, this clonotype is large (0.1 to 1%). The V gene is TRBV18, the J gene TRBJ2-7; 7 bases are a match to TRBD1. The CDR3 has 13 residues. Trimming removed 6 bases from V and 3 bases from J; junction bases left unmatched: 5. CDR1 and CDR2 (germline): KGHSH, LQKENI. In nucleotides, the CDR3 is TGTGCCAGCTCCGGGACAGAGCACTACGAGCAGTACTTC. Its protein product is CASSGTEHYEQYF.

Within the sample, this clonotype is large. The chain is built from TRBV24-1 and TRBJ1-6, with 9 bases lining up with TRBD1. J gave up 7 bases and V 9 bases, and 3 bases lay outside the gene matches. Germline V CDR1 and CDR2: KGHDR, SFDVKD. The CDR3 totals 13 residues. DNA of the CDR3: TGTGCCACCCGGGACAGGGCAAATTCACCCCTCCACTTT. Its translation: CATRDRANSPLHF.

This clonotype rates as large (0.1 to 1%). The rearrangement uses TRBV28 and TRBJ2-2; D is possibly TRBD1 (8 bases). The CDR3 sequence is 16 residues long. Germline loops: CDR1 MDHEN, CDR2 SYDVKM. V was shortened by 5 bases and J by 6 bases, with 19 bases between the two germline ends. The CDR3: CASSEDREGLAGELFF. CDR3 DNA: TGTGCCAGCAGTGAGGACAGGGAGGGCCTAGCCGGGGAGCTGTTTTTT.

This clonotype is large (0.1 to 1%) in the sample. This chain uses TRBV24-1 with TRBJ2-3; maybe TRBD1 (6 bases). Trimming cost V 0 bases and J 3 bases, with 18 bases left between them. Germline V lookup: CDR1 KGHDR, CDR2 SFDVKD. The CDR3 consists of 18 residues. The CDR3 DNA sequence: TGTGCCACCAGTGATTTGCATCAAGGTCAGGGGTTTACAGATACGCAGTATTTT. Translation: CATSDLHQGQGFTDTQYF.

The chain links TRBV28 to TRBJ2-5, with D perhaps given as TRBD1 or TRBD2 (7 bases each). The CDR3 consists of 14 residues. V lost 5 bases, J lost 5 bases, and 15 bases lay in between. Germline values: CDR1 MDHEN, CDR2 SYDVKM. CDR3 nucleotides: TGTGCCAGCAGTAGGTCAGGGGGAGGGGAGACCCAGTACTTC. Translating gives CASSRSGGGETQYF.

This sequence joins TRBV30 and TRBJ1-5, with unresolved D. Germline assignment: CDR1 GTSNPN and CDR2 SVGIG (reference sequence). The V and J ends lost 3 bases and 2 bases respectively, with 17 bases between them. The CDR3 loop spans 16 amino acids. This CDR3 reads CAWRGRGRPGNQPQHF. In nucleotides, the CDR3 is TGTGCCTGGAGGGGCAGAGGGAGGCCCGGCAATCAGCCCCAGCATTTT.

Relative to its sample, this clonotype is large. The rearrangement links TRBV24-1 to TRBJ2-2, with no clear D. The CDR3 is 14 residues long. The V and J ends lost 4 bases and 6 bases respectively, with 11 bases between them. Germline V gives CDR1 KGHDR, CDR2 SFDVKD. CDR3 coding DNA: TGTGCCACCAGTGACCCGTTTAACCCCGGGGAGCTGTTTTTT. It codes for CATSDPFNPGELFF.

As for this clonotype: This may arise from a read error, as a much more abundant clone is one base away. Likely a read error: the CDR3 ends without its conserved phenylalanine or tryptophan. V gene TRBV6-6 combines with J gene TRBJ2-3, with TRBD1 identical over 10 bases. Trimming at V came to 0 bases and at J to 1 base, leaving 4 bases not matched to a gene. Germline CDR1 is MNHNY and CDR2 is SVGAGI (reference sequence). The CDR3 contains 17 residues. The CDR3 loop is CASSYSKTGGGTDTQYL. The CDR3 nucleotides read TGTGCCAGCAGTTACTCAAAGACAGGGGGCGGCACAGATACGCAGTATCTT.

This clonotype is labeled as large. J is TRBJ2-2 and V is TRBV21-1; the table's D call of TRBD1 was not tested on the DNA. TRBV21-1 has pseudogene status. The CDR3 is made up of 14 amino acids. The CDR3 sequence: CASSIQGATGELFF. CDR3 in DNA: TGTGCCAGCAGCATACAGGGGGCGACCGGGGAGCTGTTTTTT.

Sample share makes this clonotype medium-sized. This chain joins TRBV19 and TRBJ2-7, with D perhaps assigned TRBD1 or TRBD2 (7 bases each). Germline CDR1 and CDR2: LNHDA and SQIVND (reference sequence). Trimming pared 3 bases from V and 0 bases from J, leaving 18 bases between. The CDR3 sequence is 17 residues long. In nucleotides, the CDR3 is TGTGCCAGTAGTATTCGGAAAGGGGGCGGGAGCTCCTACGAGCAGTACTTC. Protein sequence: CASSIRKGGGSSYEQYF.

V is TRBV19 and J is TRBJ1-6; D gene unclear. The germline V gene has CDR1 LNHDA and CDR2 SQIVND (reference sequence). This CDR3 has 12 residues. V lost 6 bases and J 13 bases, leaving 13 bases between the germline ends. The CDR3 loop is CASSAGLSPLHF. CDR3 sequence (DNA): TGTGCCAGTAGCGCCGGACTCTCTCCCCTCCACTTT.

This clonotype is judged large. CDR3 sequence (DNA): TGTGCCAGCAGTGGGCGGGCGGGGGGCTTAATCAATGAGCAGTTCTTC. Its protein product is CASSGRAGGLINEQFF. The chain couples TRBV12-3 or TRBV12-4 to TRBJ2-1, with 8 bases lining up with TRBD2. V lost 5 bases and J lost 6; bases outside the gene matches: 12. CDR3 length: 16 amino acids.

This clonotype is categorized as large. The chain links TRBV24-1 to TRBJ1-2, with D uncertain. This CDR3 region has 13 residues. CDR1 and CDR2 (germline): KGHDR, SFDVKD. Trimming cost V 6 bases and J 3 bases, with 10 bases left between them. The CDR3: CATSKRSDYGYTF. CDR3 DNA sequence: TGTGCCACCAGTAAACGTTCAGACTATGGCTACACCTTC.

In its sample, this clonotype ranks as hyperexpanded. The chain is built from TRBV19 and TRBJ2-2; maybe TRBD1 (6 bases). Per germline, CDR1 LNHDA and CDR2 SQIVND (reference sequence). V shed 7 bases and J shed 7 bases, with 25 bases lying between them. The CDR3 consists of 17 residues. The CDR3 loop reads CASTRTDIYAEVGELFF. CDR3 in DNA: TGTGCCAGTACTCGGACAGACATATACGCGGAGGTCGGGGAGCTGTTTTTT.

The CDR3: CASSAKGGTGEQFF. The CDR3 nucleotides are TGTGCCAGCAGCGCTAAGGGGGGGACAGGGGAGCAGTTCTTC. V usage is TRBV6-4 and J usage is TRBJ2-1; the match to TRBD1 covers 9 bases. The V segment lost 6 bases and the J segment 10 bases; nucleotides outside the gene matches: 10. The CDR3 has 14 amino acids. Germline CDR1 reads MRHNA; CDR2 reads SNTAGT.

In its sample, this clonotype is large. V and J are TRBV2 and TRBJ1-2; D not certain. Germline V gene data show CDR1 as SNHLY and CDR2 as FYNNEI. V was pared by 7 bases and J by 0 bases, with 6 bases between. The CDR3 extends over 12 amino acids. The CDR3 nucleotides are TGTGCCAGCATGGAAGCTAACTATGGCTACACCTTC. Amino acid sequence: CASMEANYGYTF.